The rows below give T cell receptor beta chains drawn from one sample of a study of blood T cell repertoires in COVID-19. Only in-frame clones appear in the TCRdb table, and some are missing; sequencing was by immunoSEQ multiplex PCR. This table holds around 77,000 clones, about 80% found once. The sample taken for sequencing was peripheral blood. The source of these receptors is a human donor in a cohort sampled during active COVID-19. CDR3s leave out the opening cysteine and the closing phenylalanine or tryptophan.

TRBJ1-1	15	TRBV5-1	ASSLATYAQANTEAF
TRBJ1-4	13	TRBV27	ASTHPTGTGSVGV
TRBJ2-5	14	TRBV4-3	ASSQGFGAAIETQY
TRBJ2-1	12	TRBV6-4	ASSASGGYNEQF
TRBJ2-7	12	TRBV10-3	AISETGIGDEQY
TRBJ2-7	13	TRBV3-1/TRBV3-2	ASSPPNDRAYEQY
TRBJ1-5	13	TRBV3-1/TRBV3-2	ASSPGLYSNQPQH
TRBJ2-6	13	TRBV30	AWTKGGSGANVLT
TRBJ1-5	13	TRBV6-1	ASSEMRQGGQPQH
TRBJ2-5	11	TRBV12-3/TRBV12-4	ASSSNRGGTQY
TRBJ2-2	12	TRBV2	ASSEAGGAGELF
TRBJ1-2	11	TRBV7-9	ASNWGLKDGYT
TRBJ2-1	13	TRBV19	ASTLGLAGGNEQF
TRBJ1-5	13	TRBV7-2	ASSLASASNQPQH
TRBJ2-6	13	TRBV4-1	ASSQAVTGANVLT
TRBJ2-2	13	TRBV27	ASSLRETNTGELF
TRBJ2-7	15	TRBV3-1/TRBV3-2	ASRLAGARGGSYEQY
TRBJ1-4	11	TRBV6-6	ASSRAEGEKLF
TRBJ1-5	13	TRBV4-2	ASSQSGSSNQPQH
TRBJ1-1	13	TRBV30	AWSGKGLVNFEAF
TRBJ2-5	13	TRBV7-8	ASSKHPVHQETQY
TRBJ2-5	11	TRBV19	ASSIRRGETQY
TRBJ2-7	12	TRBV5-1	ASSPGGGDYEQY
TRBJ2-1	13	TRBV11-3	ASSRGSDSYNEQF
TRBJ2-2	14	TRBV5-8	ASSFGGRLAAGELF
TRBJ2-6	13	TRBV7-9	ASSLAFSGANVLT
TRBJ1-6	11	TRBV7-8	ASSLTGDSPLH
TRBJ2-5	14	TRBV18	ASSQYHQGERETQY
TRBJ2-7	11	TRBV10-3	AISVEREGEQY
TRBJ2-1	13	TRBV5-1	ASGLDGTANNEQF
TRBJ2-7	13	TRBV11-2	ASSLAGQGNYEQY
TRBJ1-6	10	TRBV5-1	ASSSPGAPLH
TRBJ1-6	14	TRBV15	ATSRDRVSYNSPLH
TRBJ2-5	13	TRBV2	ASSRKGSGLETQY